Detailed here is one T cell receptor (beta chain). This clonotype has more than one count but fewer than ten. Its antigen is not yet known. The sample holds no much larger clone one base away, and base qualities are not on file. The sample is drawn from a study of vaccination and CD4 T cells after COVID-19 (dated by TCRdb to between 2022 and 2023). Looking at the study overall: Convalescent patients had a positive SARS-CoV-2 result on nasal swab PCR, and of these patients, several had mild disease and one had severe disease. The convalescent cohort comprised six males and four females, including two Hispanic individuals, seven Caucasians, two Asians and one multiracial person. Two doses of either the Pfizer-BioNTech BNT162b2 vaccine (n=8) or the Moderna mRNA-1273 vaccine (n=2) were administered to participants. Post-COVID blood samples from convalescent patients were collected a median of roughly 100 days after diagnosis, with a range of about 35 to 161 days. The time from the second vaccine dose to post-vaccine blood sampling had a median of approximately 72 days and ranged from about 14 to 250 days. The cultures were stimulated with overlapping spike peptide pools from SARS-CoV-2 and from the common cold coronaviruses HCoV-NL63, HCoV-OC43 and HCoV-229E. Control cultures used a CEFX viral epitope pool as positive control, an HIV-1 Nef peptide pool as negative control, or no peptide. In ten to eleven COVID-19 convalescent patients and several infection-naive healthy vaccine recipients, the spike-specific CD4+ TCR repertoire before mRNA vaccination was compared with the repertoire after mRNA vaccination.

Libraries were constructed by PCR. DNA from cultured CD4+ T cells underwent TCR sequencing with the Oncomine TCR Beta short-read assay at the Johns Hopkins FTIC core. The QIAamp micro DNA kit was used to extract genomic DNA from the cultured CD4+ T cells. Oncomine TCR Beta libraries from cultured CD4+ T cells were pooled with unique dual indexes and sequenced on an Illumina iSeq 100. The paper's data handling went like this. Non-productive sequences were removed, and CDR3s that did not start with C, did not end with F or W, or were shorter than 7 amino acids were discarded. Antigen-specific clonotypes were identified with the MANAFEST web application by comparing peptide-stimulated wells with reference and other culture wells. For a clone to be called positive, the clone needed an FDR below 0.05, an odds ratio above 5, and a productive frequency above 0.1% in at least two of three replicate wells. Cross-reactive clonotypes were defined as significantly expanded in both SARS-CoV-2 spike wells and at least one common cold coronavirus spike condition. Levenshtein distances (stringdist) and unrooted phylogenetic trees (ape) in R version 3.6.1 were used to assess CDR3 homology. TCRdb trimmed public reads at Q25 via fastp, called clones via MiXCR and kept in-frame beta chains. Each record represents a unique CDR3 protein, reported with the most common genes and DNA among its rows. What appears here as the V and J calls and clone size reflects TCRdb's work, not the paper's. The sample profile shows 20,000 to 25,000 distinct CDR3 sequences; about three quarters of them were found once. Around 7.9% of the sample goes to the ten largest clones.

The CDR3 contains 16 residues, cysteine and phenylalanine counted. The DNA shown is the 48-base CDR3, in frame from base 1. The germline V gene provides CDR1 MNHEY and CDR2 SVGEGT. V lost 2 bases and J lost 9 bases, and the count of bases not matched to a germline gene is 9. The paper's findings and limits, for the study overall: The number of convalescent patients in the study was relatively small, and the study did not examine early timepoints following natural infection. In convalescent patients, a median about 84% of post-vaccine SARS-CoV-2-reactive clones were detected only after vaccination, and vaccine-specific priming was suggested by this finding. In convalescent patients, nearly all vaccine-specific clones (304 of 307) were found to be mono-reactive for SARS-CoV-2 spike rather than cross-reactive with common cold coronaviruses. The median count of SARS-CoV-2-reactive clonotypes went up from 20 to 25 after infection to 30 to 40 after vaccination, although the change was not significant.

The treatment or condition label corresponds to: approximately 9-day PBMC culture with coronavirus spike peptide pools or control peptides (ViraFEST assay). The ViraFEST assay was used in the study, in which antigen-specific T cells were expanded with peptide pools and expanded clonotypes were subsequently identified by TCR sequencing. The convalescent patients' positive SARS-CoV-2 PCR tests were from March to December 2020, which was before the Alpha, Beta and Delta variants emerged in the United States. Each well held 2 million to 2.5 million PBMCs cultured with 10 ug/ml peptide pools in IMDM containing approximately 5% human AB serum and around 10 IU/ml IL-2. Half of the culture medium was replaced with fresh IL-2-containing medium on days 3 and 7. After roughly 11 days of culture, CD4+ T cells were isolated by negative selection with the EasySep CD4+ T cell isolation kit. Ficoll-Paque Plus gradient centrifugation was used to isolate PBMCs from whole blood, and the isolated PBMCs were then either used fresh or cryopreserved at -140C. Each culture condition was generally run in triplicate wells.

This TCR came from a human donor who had recovered from COVID-19. Sequencing was done on a sample of CD4+ T cells from blood, cultured in vitro. The receptor chain draws on TRBV6-2 or TRBV6-3 and TRBJ1-5; a stretch of 11 junction bases matches TRBD1. This receptor carries the CDR3 CASSYRDRGESRPQHF. The nucleotide sequence reads TGTGCCAGCAGTTACCGGGACAGGGGGGAGAGTAGGCCCCAGCATTTT.